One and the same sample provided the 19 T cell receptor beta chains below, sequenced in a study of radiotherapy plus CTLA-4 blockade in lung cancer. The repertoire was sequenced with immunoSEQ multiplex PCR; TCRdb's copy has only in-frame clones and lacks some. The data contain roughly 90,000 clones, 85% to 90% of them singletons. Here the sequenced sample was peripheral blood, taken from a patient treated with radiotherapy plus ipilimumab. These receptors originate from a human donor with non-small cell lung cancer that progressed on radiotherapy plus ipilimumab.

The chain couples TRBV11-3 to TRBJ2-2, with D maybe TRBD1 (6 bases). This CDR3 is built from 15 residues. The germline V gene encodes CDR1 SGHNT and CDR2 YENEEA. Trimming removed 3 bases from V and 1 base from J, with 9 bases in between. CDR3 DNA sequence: TGTGCCAGCAGCTTGCTAGGGGGGAACACCGGGGAGCTGTTTTTT. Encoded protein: CASSLLGGNTGELFF.

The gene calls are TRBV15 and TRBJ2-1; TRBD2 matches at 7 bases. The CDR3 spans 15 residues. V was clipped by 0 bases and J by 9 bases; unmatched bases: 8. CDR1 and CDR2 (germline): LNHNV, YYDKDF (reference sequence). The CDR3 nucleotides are TGTGCCACCAGCAGAGATTTTGGCCGGGAGGTTGAGCAGTTCTTC. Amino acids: CATSRDFGREVEQFF.

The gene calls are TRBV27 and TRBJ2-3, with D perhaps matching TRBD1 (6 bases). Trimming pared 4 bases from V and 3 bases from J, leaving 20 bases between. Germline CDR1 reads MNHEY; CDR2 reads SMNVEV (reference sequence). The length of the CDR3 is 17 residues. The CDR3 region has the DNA TGTGCCAGCAGTTCAATCCACACAGGGTTGGTGACAGATACGCAGTATTTT. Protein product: CASSSIHTGLVTDTQYF.

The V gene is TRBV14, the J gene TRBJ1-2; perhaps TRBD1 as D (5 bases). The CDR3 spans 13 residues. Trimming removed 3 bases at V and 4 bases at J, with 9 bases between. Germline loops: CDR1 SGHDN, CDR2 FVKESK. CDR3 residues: CASSQGGSYGYTF. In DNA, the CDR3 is TGTGCCAGCAGCCAGGGGGGTAGCTATGGCTACACCTTC.

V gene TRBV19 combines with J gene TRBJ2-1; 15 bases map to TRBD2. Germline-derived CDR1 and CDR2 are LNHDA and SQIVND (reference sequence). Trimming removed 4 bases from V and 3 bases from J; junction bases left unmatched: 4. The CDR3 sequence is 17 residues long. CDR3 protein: CASSTGTSGRLYNEQFF. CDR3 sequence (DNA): TGTGCCAGTAGTACCGGGACTAGCGGGAGGCTCTACAATGAGCAGTTCTTC.

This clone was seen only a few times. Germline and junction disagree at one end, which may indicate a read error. The CDR3 here is CASSSSRTGAEVF. The CDR3 DNA is TGTGCCAGCAGCTCCTCAAGGACCGGGGCGGAGGTCTTC. The rearrangement joins TRBV7-6 to TRBJ2-1; D tentatively fits TRBD1 or TRBD2 (5 bases each). Per the germline V gene, CDR1 is SGHVS and CDR2 is FNYEAQ. This CDR3 has 13 amino acids.

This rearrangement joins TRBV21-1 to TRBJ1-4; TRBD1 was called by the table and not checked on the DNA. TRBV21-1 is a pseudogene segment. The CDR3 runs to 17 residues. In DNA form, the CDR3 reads TGTGCCAGCAGCAAAGACCCATGGGGGCTAAGAAGTGAAAAACTGTTTTTT. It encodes CASSKDPWGLRSEKLFF.

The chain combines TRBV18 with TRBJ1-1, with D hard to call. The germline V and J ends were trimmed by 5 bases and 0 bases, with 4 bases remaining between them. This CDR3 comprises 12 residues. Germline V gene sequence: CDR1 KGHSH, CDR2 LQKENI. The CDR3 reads CASSTVNTEAFF. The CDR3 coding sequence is TGTGCCAGCTCAACGGTGAACACTGAAGCTTTCTTT.

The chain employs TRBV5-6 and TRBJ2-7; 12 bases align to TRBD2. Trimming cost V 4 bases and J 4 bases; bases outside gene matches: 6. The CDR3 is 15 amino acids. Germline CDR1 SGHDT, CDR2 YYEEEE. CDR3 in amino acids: CASSPEGLAGYEQYF. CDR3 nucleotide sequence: TGTGCCAGCAGCCCAGAAGGACTAGCGGGGTACGAGCAGTACTTC.

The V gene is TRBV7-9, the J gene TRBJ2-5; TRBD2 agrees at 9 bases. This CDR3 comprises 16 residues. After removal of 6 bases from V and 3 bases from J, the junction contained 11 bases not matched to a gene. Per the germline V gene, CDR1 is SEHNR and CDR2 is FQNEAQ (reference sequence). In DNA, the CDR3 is TGTGCCAGCAGACCTCGGGCCTCTAGCGGGAAAGAGACCCAGTACTTC. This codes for CASRPRASSGKETQYF.

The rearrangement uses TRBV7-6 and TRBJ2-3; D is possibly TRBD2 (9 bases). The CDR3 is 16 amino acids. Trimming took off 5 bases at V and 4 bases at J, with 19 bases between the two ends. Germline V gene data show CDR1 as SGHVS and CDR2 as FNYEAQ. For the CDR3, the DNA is TGTGCCAGCAGCCCAGGGGGCGGGAGGGGAGCAGATACGCAGTATTTT. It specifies CASSPGGGRGADTQYF. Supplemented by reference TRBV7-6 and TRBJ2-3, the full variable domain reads GAGVSQSPRYKVTKRGQDVALRCDPISGHVSLYWYRQALGQGPEFLTYFNYEAQQDKSGLPNDRFSAERPEGSISTLTIQRTEQRDSAMYRCASSPGGGRGADTQYFGPGTRLTVL.

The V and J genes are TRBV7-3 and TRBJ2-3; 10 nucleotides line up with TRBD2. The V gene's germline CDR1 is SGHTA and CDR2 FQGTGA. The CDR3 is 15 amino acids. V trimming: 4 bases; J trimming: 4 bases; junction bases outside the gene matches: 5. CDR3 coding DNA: TGTGCCAGCAGCTCTAGCGGGAGTGGCTCAGATACGCAGTATTTT. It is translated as CASSSSGSGSDTQYF.

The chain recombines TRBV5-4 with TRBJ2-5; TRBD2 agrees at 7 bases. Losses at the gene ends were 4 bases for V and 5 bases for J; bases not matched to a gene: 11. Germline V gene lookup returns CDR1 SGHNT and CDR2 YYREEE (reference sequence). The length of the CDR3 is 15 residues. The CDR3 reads CASSPSGAGGETQYF. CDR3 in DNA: TGTGCCAGCAGCCCCAGCGGGGCCGGCGGTGAGACCCAGTACTTC.

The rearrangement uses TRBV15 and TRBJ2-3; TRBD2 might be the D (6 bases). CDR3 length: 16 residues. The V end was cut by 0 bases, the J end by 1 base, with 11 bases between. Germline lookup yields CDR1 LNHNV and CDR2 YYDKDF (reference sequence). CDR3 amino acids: CATSRDRGGGTDTQYF. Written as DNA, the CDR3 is TGTGCCACCAGCAGAGATCGGGGAGGCGGCACAGATACGCAGTATTTT.

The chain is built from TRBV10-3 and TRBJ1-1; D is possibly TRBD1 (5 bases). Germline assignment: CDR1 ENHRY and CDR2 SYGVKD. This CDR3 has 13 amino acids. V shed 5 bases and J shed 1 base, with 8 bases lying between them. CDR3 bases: TGTGCCATCAGTATGACAGAGAACACTGAAGCTTTCTTT. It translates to CAISMTENTEAFF.

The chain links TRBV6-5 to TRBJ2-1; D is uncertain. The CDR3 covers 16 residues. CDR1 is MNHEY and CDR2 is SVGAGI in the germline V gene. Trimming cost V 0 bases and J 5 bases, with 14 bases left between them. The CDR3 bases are TGTGCCAGCAGTTACTCCTTCTCTTCCCGTCACAATGAGCAGTTCTTC. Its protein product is CASSYSFSSRHNEQFF.

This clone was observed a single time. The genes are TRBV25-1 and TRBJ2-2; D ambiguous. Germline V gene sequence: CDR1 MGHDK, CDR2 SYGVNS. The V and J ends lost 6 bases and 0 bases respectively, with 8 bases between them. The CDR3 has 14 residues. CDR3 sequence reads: CASRNTPNTGELFF. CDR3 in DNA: TGTGCCAGCAGAAACACGCCGAACACCGGGGAGCTGTTTTTT.

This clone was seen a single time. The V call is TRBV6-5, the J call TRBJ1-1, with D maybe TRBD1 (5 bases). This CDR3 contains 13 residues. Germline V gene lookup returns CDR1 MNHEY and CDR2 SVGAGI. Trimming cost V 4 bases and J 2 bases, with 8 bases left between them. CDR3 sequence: CASSWGPNTEAFF. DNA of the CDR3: TGTGCCAGCAGTTGGGGACCAAACACTGAAGCTTTCTTT.

This CDR3 reads CASSLASQVSYNEQFF. In DNA form, the CDR3 reads TGTGCCAGCAGCTTAGCGTCGCAGGTCTCCTACAATGAGCAGTTCTTC. The chain employs TRBV7-2 and TRBJ2-1; no clear D. This CDR3 has 16 amino acids. V dropped 0 bases and J dropped 0 bases, with 9 bases sitting between them. Germline CDR1 is SGHTA and CDR2 is FQGNSA.